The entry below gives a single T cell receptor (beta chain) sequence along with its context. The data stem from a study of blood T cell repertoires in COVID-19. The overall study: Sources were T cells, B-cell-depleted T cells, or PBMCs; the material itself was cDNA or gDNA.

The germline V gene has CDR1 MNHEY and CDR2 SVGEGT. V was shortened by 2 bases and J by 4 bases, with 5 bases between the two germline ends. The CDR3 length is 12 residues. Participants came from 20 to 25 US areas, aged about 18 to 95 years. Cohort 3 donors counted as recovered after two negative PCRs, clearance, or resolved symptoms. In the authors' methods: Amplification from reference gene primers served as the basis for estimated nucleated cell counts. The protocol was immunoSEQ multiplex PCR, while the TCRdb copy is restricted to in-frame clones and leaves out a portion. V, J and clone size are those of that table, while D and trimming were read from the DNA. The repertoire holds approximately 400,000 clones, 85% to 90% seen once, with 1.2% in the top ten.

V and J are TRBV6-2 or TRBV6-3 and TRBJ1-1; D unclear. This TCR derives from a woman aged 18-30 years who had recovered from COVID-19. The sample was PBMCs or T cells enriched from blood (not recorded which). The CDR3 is CASSYRPTEAFF. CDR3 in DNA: TGTGCCAGCAGTTACCGTCCCACTGAAGCTTTCTTT.